One sample yielded the 29 T cell receptor beta chains listed below, sequenced in a study of CD8+ T cells in alopecia areata. Reverse transcription of extracted RNA yielded cDNA, which provided the sequencing template. The method was immunoSEQ multiplex PCR; TCRdb's version includes in-frame clones alone and lacks a portion of them. The table shows about 190,000 clones, with 60% occurring only once. Regarding treatment: oral pan-JAK inhibitor, 5-10 mg twice daily. The material sequenced was CD4+ T cells sorted from blood, taken at week 4, from a patient treated with tofacitinib. The receptors were sampled from a human donor with alopecia areata.

The chain employs TRBV5-1 and TRBJ2-7, with TRBD2 identical over 9 bases. Germline V gives CDR1 SGHRS, CDR2 YFSETQ. The CDR3 contains 15 residues. Losses at the gene ends were 4 bases for V and 7 bases for J; bases not matched to a gene: 12. In DNA form, the CDR3 reads TGCGCCAGCAGCAAAAGGACTAGCGTCCCGGGGGAGCAGTACTTC. It codes for CASSKRTSVPGEQYF.

The chain is built from TRBV15 and TRBJ1-1; weak D call: TRBD1 (5 bases). Germline V lookup: CDR1 LNHNV, CDR2 YYDKDF (reference sequence). The CDR3 runs 13 residues. V was trimmed by 8 bases and J by 0 bases, leaving 10 bases between them. Here the CDR3 reads CATAGQLNTEAFF. In DNA, the CDR3 is TGTGCCACCGCGGGGCAGCTGAACACTGAAGCTTTCTTT.

This clone was found a few times. The chain carries TRBV29-1 and TRBJ2-7; 8 nucleotides match TRBD1. CDR1 and CDR2 (germline): SQVTM, ANQGSEA. The trim removed 4 bases at V and 6 bases at J, leaving 8 bases unmatched. The CDR3 length is 13 residues. CDR3 amino acids: CSVGETGVGEQYF. The CDR3 nucleotides are TGCAGCGTTGGAGAGACAGGGGTGGGCGAGCAGTACTTC.

This clone has only a few counts. In the same sample, other DNA sequences code for this CDR3. V is TRBV29-1 and J is TRBJ1-1, with D possibly matching TRBD1 (5 bases). V was pared by 4 bases and J by 0 bases, with 9 bases between. Germline CDR1 and CDR2: SQVTM and ANQGSEA. The CDR3 is 13 residues long. In nucleotides, the CDR3 is TGCAGCGTTGGGGGACGGATGAACACTGAAGCTTTCTTT. This translates into CSVGGRMNTEAFF.

CDR3 DNA sequence: TGCGCCAGCAGCTTGGCCAGGACAGGGAACACCGGGGAGCTGTTTTTT. Residues: CASSLARTGNTGELFF. The V call is TRBV5-1, the J call TRBJ2-2, with 7 nucleotides matching TRBD1. CDR1 is SGHRS and CDR2 is YFSETQ in the germline V gene. The CDR3 has 16 residues. The ends lost 0 bases at V and 1 base at J; junction bases unmatched: 3.

This chain uses TRBV30 with TRBJ1-2; 9 bases map to TRBD1. Germline V gives CDR1 GTSNPN, CDR2 SVGIG (reference sequence). CDR3 length: 11 residues. Losses at the gene ends were 3 bases for V and 7 bases for J; bases not matched to a gene: 0. The CDR3 sequence is CAWRTGGGYTF. In DNA form, the CDR3 reads TGTGCCTGGAGGACAGGGGGTGGCTACACCTTC.

The chain carries TRBV29-1 and TRBJ2-5; D not certain. Germline V lookup: CDR1 SQVTM, CDR2 ANQGSEA. V dropped 8 bases and J dropped 2 bases, with 18 bases sitting between them. CDR3 length: 14 amino acids. CDR3 coding DNA: TGCAGCTCCCGAGACCCATTTCTACAAGAGACCCAGTACTTC. As protein: CSSRDPFLQETQYF. Looking up the rest from reference TRBV29-1 and TRBJ2-5 gives the full variable domain: SAVISQKPSRDICQRGTSLTIQCQVDSQVTMMFWYRQQPGQSLTLIATANQGSEATYESGFVIDKFPISRPNLTFSTLTVSNMSPEDSSIYLCSSRDPFLQETQYFGPGTRLLVL.

The rearrangement uses TRBV15 and TRBJ1-5; no reliable D call. Germline CDR1 reads LNHNV; CDR2 reads YYDKDF (reference sequence). Trimming removed 1 base at V and 5 bases at J, with 9 bases between. The CDR3 sequence is 14 residues long. CDR3 loop: CATSRGANDQPQHF. The CDR3 DNA reads as TGTGCCACCAGCAGAGGCGCGAACGATCAGCCCCAGCATTTT. The whole variable domain, filled in from reference TRBV15 and TRBJ1-5, reads DAMVIQNPRYQVTQFGKPVTLSCSQTLNHNVMYWYQQKSSQAPKLLFHYYDKDFNNEADTPDNFQSRRPNTSFCFLDIRSPGLGDTAMYLCATSRGANDQPQHFGDGTRLSIL.

The chain couples TRBV10-3 to TRBJ1-2; no firm D call. Germline CDR1 ENHRY, CDR2 SYGVKD. The CDR3 is made up of 14 amino acids. V lost 4 bases, J lost 2 bases, and 11 bases lay in between. The CDR3 sequence is CAISGQLPNYGYTF. CDR3 in DNA: TGTGCCATCAGTGGGCAGCTGCCGAACTATGGCTACACCTTC.

This clone has more than one count but fewer than ten. The rearrangement links TRBV18 to TRBJ1-5, with TRBD1 matching 7 bases. The CDR3 has 16 amino acids. After removal of 3 bases from V and 6 bases from J, the junction contained 11 bases not matched to a gene. Germline loops: CDR1 KGHSH, CDR2 LQKENI. CDR3 coding DNA: TGTGCCAGCTCACCGGGAATGTCAGGGGGAAGTCAGCCCCAGCATTTT. As protein: CASSPGMSGGSQPQHF.

About this clone itself: The identical CDR3 is also encoded by other nucleotide sequences in the sample. This rearrangement joins TRBV30 to TRBJ1-2, with D hard to call. This CDR3 comprises 13 residues. The V end lost 3 bases, the J end lost 0 bases, and 8 bases lay between the germline ends. Germline V CDR1 and CDR2: GTSNPN, SVGIG (reference sequence). The CDR3, as DNA: TGTGCCTGGAGCCGTGGTTCTAACTATGGCTACACCTTC. The encoded protein is CAWSRGSNYGYTF.

The chain combines TRBV29-1 with TRBJ2-3; D is tentatively TRBD1 or TRBD2 (5 bases each). This CDR3 spans 12 amino acids. The V gene lost 7 bases and the J gene lost 5 bases, with 13 bases spanning the gap. CDR1 and CDR2 from the germline V gene are SQVTM and ANQGSEA. CDR3 sequence reads: CSDLGVGDTQYF. The CDR3 nucleotides are TGCAGCGACCTGGGGGTTGGAGATACGCAGTATTTT.

The rearrangement joins TRBV30 to TRBJ1-4; D unresolved. The CDR3 loop spans 13 amino acids. Germline CDR1 reads GTSNPN; CDR2 reads SVGIG (reference sequence). V lost 0 bases, J lost 2 bases, and 4 bases lay in between. CDR3 loop: CAWSVRTNEKLFF. The DNA of the CDR3 is TGTGCCTGGAGTGTACGGACTAATGAAAAACTGTTTTTT. Drawing the rest from reference TRBV30 and TRBJ1-4, the complete variable domain is SQTIHQWPATLVQPVGSPLSLECTVEGTSNPNLYWYRQAAGRGLQLLFYSVGIGQISSEVPQNLSASRPQDRQFILSSKKLLLSDSGFYLCAWSVRTNEKLFFGSGTQLSVL.

This clone was seen a handful of times. The rearrangement uses TRBV29-1 and TRBJ2-7, with D perhaps given as TRBD1 or TRBD2 (5 bases each). Trimming cost V 6 bases and J 4 bases, with 10 bases left between them. Germline values: CDR1 SQVTM, CDR2 ANQGSEA. The CDR3 covers 11 residues. The CDR3 loop reads CSVRDAYEQYF. The CDR3 nucleotides read TGCAGCGTACGGGACGCGTACGAGCAGTACTTC.

The gene calls are TRBV6-1 and TRBJ1-5; 7 bases agree with TRBD1. CDR1 is MNHNS and CDR2 is SASEGT in the germline V gene. This CDR3 is built from 16 residues. J gave up 5 bases and V 2 bases, and 9 bases lay outside the gene matches. The CDR3 spells CASSEPTGPGHQPQHF. The CDR3 DNA is TGTGCCAGCAGTGAACCGACAGGGCCAGGCCATCAGCCCCAGCATTTT.

The chain combines TRBV7-2 with TRBJ2-2, with D unresolved. CDR1 SGHTA and CDR2 FQGNSA come from the germline V gene. The V gene lost 5 bases and the J gene lost 0 bases, with 4 bases spanning the gap. The CDR3 runs 13 residues. As DNA, the CDR3 is TGTGCCAGCAGCCCTTCGAACACCGGGGAGCTGTTTTTT. Translation: CASSPSNTGELFF.

This clone was counted many times. The rearrangement uses TRBV7-2 and TRBJ2-1; D not certain. Germline V gives CDR1 SGHTA, CDR2 FQGNSA. The CDR3 spans 15 residues. The germline V and J ends were trimmed by 1 base and 5 bases, with 12 bases remaining between them. The CDR3 loop reads CASSLGSARNNEQFF. CDR3 DNA sequence: TGTGCCAGCAGCTTAGGATCTGCGAGAAACAATGAGCAGTTCTTC. Full variable domain (rest looked up from reference TRBV7-2 and TRBJ2-1): GAGVSQSPSNKVTEKGKDVELRCDPISGHTALYWYRQSLGQGLEFLIYFQGNSAPDKSGLPSDRFSAERTGGSVSTLTIQRTQQEDSAVYLCASSLGSARNNEQFFGPGTRLTVL.

The chain employs TRBV28 and TRBJ1-2, with a tentative D call TRBD1 (5 bases). This CDR3 spans 15 amino acids. Trimming took off 4 bases at V and 4 bases at J, with 16 bases between the two ends. Germline lookup yields CDR1 MDHEN and CDR2 SYDVKM. The CDR3 DNA is TGTGCCAGCAGTTGGGGCGATTTAGGACGCTATGGCTACACCTTC. Its translation: CASSWGDLGRYGYTF.

There are a few counts of this clone. The rearrangement joins TRBV11-2 to TRBJ2-3, with TRBD2 matching over 10 bases. V dropped 5 bases and J dropped 7; count of bases not matched to a gene: 6. The germline V gene has CDR1 SGHAT and CDR2 FQNNGV. The CDR3 runs to 14 residues. The CDR3 sequence is CASSTGTSVNTQYF. CDR3 nucleotides: TGTGCCAGCAGCACCGGGACTAGCGTGAATACGCAGTATTTT.

The V call is TRBV9, the J call TRBJ2-3; tentatively, D is TRBD1 (6 bases). This CDR3 spans 16 amino acids. Deletions cut 4 bases from V and 3 bases from J, with 18 bases between. The germline V gene encodes CDR1 SGDLS and CDR2 YYNGEE. CDR3 loop: CASSSWGPTGTDTQYF. The DNA of the CDR3 is TGTGCCAGCAGCTCGTGGGGGCCCACGGGGACAGATACGCAGTATTTT. Supplemented by reference TRBV9 and TRBJ2-3, the full variable domain reads DSGVTQTPKHLITATGQRVTLRCSPRSGDLSVYWYQQSLDQGLQFLIQYYNGEERAKGNILERFSAQQFPDLHSELNLSSLELGDSALYFCASSSWGPTGTDTQYFGPGTRLTVL.

V usage is TRBV7-8 and J usage is TRBJ1-2; tentatively, D is TRBD1 (5 bases). CDR1 is SGHVS and CDR2 is FQNEAQ in the germline V gene. V lost 5 bases, J lost 9 bases, and 13 bases lay in between. The CDR3 runs 12 residues. CDR3 region: CASSPGPGSYTF. As DNA, the CDR3 is TGTGCCAGCAGCCCGGGACCGGGGAGCTACACCTTC. The variable domain in full, with the rest retrieved from reference TRBV7-8 and TRBJ1-2, is GAGVSQSPRYKVAKRGQDVALRCDPISGHVSLFWYQQALGQGPEFLTYFQNEAQLDKSGLPSDRFFAERPEGSVSTLKIQRTQQEDSAVYLCASSPGPGSYTFGSGTRLTVV.

The V call is TRBV15, the J call TRBJ1-5; 10 positions match TRBD1. Germline V gene sequence: CDR1 LNHNV, CDR2 YYDKDF (reference sequence). The CDR3 length is 15 residues. V was pared by 1 base and J by 6 bases, with 3 bases of the junction left unmatched. The CDR3 loop reads CATSRAGTGAQPQHF. The CDR3 DNA reads TGTGCCACCAGCAGAGCCGGGACAGGGGCTCAGCCCCAGCATTTT. Together with reference TRBV15 and TRBJ1-5, the CDR3 gives the full variable domain: DAMVIQNPRYQVTQFGKPVTLSCSQTLNHNVMYWYQQKSSQAPKLLFHYYDKDFNNEADTPDNFQSRRPNTSFCFLDIRSPGLGDTAMYLCATSRAGTGAQPQHFGDGTRLSIL.

The chain recombines TRBV5-1 with TRBJ2-5, with D perhaps TRBD1 or TRBD2 (5 bases each). This CDR3 is 15 amino acids long. The V gene lost 2 bases and the J gene lost 5 bases, with 16 bases spanning the gap. Germline lookup yields CDR1 SGHRS and CDR2 YFSETQ. The CDR3 sequence is CASSFLGLREETQYF. The CDR3 coding sequence is TGCGCCAGCAGCTTCCTGGGCCTCAGGGAGGAGACCCAGTACTTC.

This rearrangement joins TRBV7-2 to TRBJ2-5, with TRBD2 matching 12 bases. The germline CDR1 and CDR2 sequences are SGHTA and FQGNSA. There are 16 residues in the CDR3. Germline trimming cut 1 base from V and 5 bases from J; bases unmatched to any gene: 5. CDR3 protein: CASSLGSSGRGETQYF. DNA for the CDR3: TGTGCCAGCAGCTTAGGGTCTAGCGGGAGGGGGGAGACCCAGTACTTC.

The chain combines TRBV18 with TRBJ2-1; D could derive from TRBD1 or TRBD2 (7 bases each). The length of the CDR3 is 15 residues. Germline CDR1 KGHSH, CDR2 LQKENI. Trimming took 3 bases from V and 4 from J, leaving 13 bases between them. The CDR3 DNA reads as TGTGCCAGCTCACCCCAGGGGGGGAAATACAATGAGCAGTTCTTC. Amino acid sequence: CASSPQGGKYNEQFF.

The chain employs TRBV30 and TRBJ2-1; no reliable D call. V was pared by 5 bases and J by 6 bases, with 14 bases between. CDR1 is GTSNPN and CDR2 is SVGIG in the germline V gene (reference sequence). This CDR3 region has 13 residues. CDR3 DNA: TGTGCCTGGTCCCGAGGCGTTGGCAATGAGCAGTTCTTC. Translated: CAWSRGVGNEQFF.

The rearrangement links TRBV7-3 to TRBJ2-2, with TRBD2 matching over 14 bases. This CDR3 has 16 residues. V dropped 6 bases and J dropped 6; count of bases not matched to a gene: 6. Germline assignment: CDR1 SGHTA and CDR2 FQGTGA. The CDR3 DNA is TGTGCCAGCAGACCGCAGGGACTAGCGGGAGCCGGGGAGCTGTTTTTT. It yields the protein CASRPQGLAGAGELFF.

The chain recombines TRBV30 with TRBJ2-1, with 11 bases matching TRBD2. V lost 5 bases to trimming and J lost 7 bases; unmatched junction nucleotides: 7. CDR3 size: 14 residues. Germline V gene data show CDR1 as GTSNPN and CDR2 as SVGIG (reference sequence). The CDR3 sequence is CAWERLAGGNEQFF. DNA of the CDR3: TGTGCCTGGGAGAGGCTAGCGGGAGGAAATGAGCAGTTCTTC. Drawing the rest from reference TRBV30 and TRBJ2-1, the complete variable domain is SQTIHQWPATLVQPVGSPLSLECTVEGTSNPNLYWYRQAAGRGLQLLFYSVGIGQISSEVPQNLSASRPQDRQFILSSKKLLLSDSGFYLCAWERLAGGNEQFFGPGTRLTVL.

This clone has only one observation. The V call is TRBV29-1, the J call TRBJ2-4, with D possibly matching TRBD2 (5 bases). The CDR3 contains 15 residues. The V gene lost 4 bases and the J gene lost 0 bases, with 13 bases spanning the gap. Germline loops: CDR1 SQVTM, CDR2 ANQGSEA. The DNA of the CDR3 is TGCAGCGTTGGGGAGTTCTTACTAGCCAAAAACATTCAGTACTTC. Protein product: CSVGEFLLAKNIQYF.